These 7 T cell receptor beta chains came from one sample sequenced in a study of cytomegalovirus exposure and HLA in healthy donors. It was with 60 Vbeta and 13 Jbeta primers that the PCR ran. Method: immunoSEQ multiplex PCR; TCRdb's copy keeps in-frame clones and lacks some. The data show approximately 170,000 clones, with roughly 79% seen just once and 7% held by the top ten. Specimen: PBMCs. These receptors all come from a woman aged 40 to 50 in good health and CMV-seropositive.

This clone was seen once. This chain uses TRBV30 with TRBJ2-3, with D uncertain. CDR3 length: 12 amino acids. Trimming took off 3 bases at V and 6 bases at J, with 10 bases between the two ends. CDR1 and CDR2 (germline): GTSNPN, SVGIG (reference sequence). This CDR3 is CAWRPIMDTQYF. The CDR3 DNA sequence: TGTGCCTGGAGACCTATAATGGATACGCAGTATTTT.

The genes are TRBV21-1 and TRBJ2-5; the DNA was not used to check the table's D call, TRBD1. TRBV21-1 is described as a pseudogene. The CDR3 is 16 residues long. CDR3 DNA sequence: TGTGCCAGCAGCCCCAGGACAGGGGGCGTGAGGGAGACCCAGTACTTC. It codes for CASSPRTGGVRETQYF.

This CDR3 reads CASSLTATNEQFF. The CDR3 DNA is TGTGCCAGCAGCTTAACGGCAACCAATGAGCAGTTCTTC. The chain combines TRBV7-3 with TRBJ2-1, with no clear D. Germline V CDR1 and CDR2: SGHTA, FQGTGA. The length of the CDR3 is 13 residues. Trimming stripped 0 bases from V and 6 bases from J, with 6 bases between.

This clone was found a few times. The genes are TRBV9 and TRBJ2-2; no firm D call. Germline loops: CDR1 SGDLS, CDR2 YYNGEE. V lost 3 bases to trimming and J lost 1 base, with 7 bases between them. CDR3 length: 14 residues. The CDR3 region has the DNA TGTGCCAGCAGCGACCAGTGGAACACCGGGGAGCTGTTTTTT. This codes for CASSDQWNTGELFF.

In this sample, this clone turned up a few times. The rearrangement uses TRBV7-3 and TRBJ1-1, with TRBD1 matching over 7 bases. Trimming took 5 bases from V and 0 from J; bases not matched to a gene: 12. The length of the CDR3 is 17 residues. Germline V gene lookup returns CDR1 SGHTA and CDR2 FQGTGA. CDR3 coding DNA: TGTGCCAGCAGCCCAAAACAGGGGCAGAGAATGAACACTGAAGCTTTCTTT. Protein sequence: CASSPKQGQRMNTEAFF.

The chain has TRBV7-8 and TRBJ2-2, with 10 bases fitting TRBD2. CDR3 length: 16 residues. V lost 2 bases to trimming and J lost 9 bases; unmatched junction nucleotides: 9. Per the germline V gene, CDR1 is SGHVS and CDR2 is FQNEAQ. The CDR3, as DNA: TGTGCCAGCAGCTTATCTTTAGCGGGGGGTGCGAGGGAGCTGTTTTTT. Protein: CASSLSLAGGARELFF. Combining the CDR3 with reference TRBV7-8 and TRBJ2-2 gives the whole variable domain GAGVSQSPRYKVAKRGQDVALRCDPISGHVSLFWYQQALGQGPEFLTYFQNEAQLDKSGLPSDRFFAERPEGSVSTLKIQRTQQEDSAVYLCASSLSLAGGARELFFGEGSRLTVL.

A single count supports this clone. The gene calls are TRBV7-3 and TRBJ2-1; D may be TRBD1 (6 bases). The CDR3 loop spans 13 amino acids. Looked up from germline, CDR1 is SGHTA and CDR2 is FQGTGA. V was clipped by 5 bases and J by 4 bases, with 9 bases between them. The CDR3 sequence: CASSADSYNEQFF. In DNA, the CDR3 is TGTGCCAGCAGCGCGGACAGTTACAATGAGCAGTTCTTC.